The rows below give T cell receptor beta chains drawn from one sample of a study of T cell repertoires in aging, cancer and after chemotherapy. TCRdb reanalysed the multiplex PCR reads using MiXCR and keeps one entry per CDR3 protein. The repertoire holds around 9,200 distinct CDR3 sequences, with 33% as singletons. The sample comprised blood. These receptors all come from a human donor in good health. The donor label of this sample is uncertain. CDR3s leave out the opening cysteine and the closing phenylalanine or tryptophan. Each record gives: V gene, J gene, D gene, clone size, CDR3 protein. The D gene is left open where the match is weak. Clone size is shown for a subset of rows, as once, few, many or a class of expanded clone.

V gene: TRBV6-2/TRBV6-3
J gene: TRBJ1-5
D gene: .
clone size: few
CDR3 protein: ASSFVQGNQPQH

V gene: TRBV12-3/TRBV12-4
J gene: TRBJ2-3
D gene: TRBD2
clone size: .
CDR3 protein: ASSLLAGGGTDTQY

V gene: TRBV27
J gene: TRBJ2-3
D gene: TRBD2
clone size: medium-sized
CDR3 protein: ASKSTSGVYFTDTQY

V gene: TRBV5-4
J gene: TRBJ2-2
D gene: .
clone size: medium-sized
CDR3 protein: ASSLQGNGELF

V gene: TRBV7-6
J gene: TRBJ2-7
D gene: TRBD2
clone size: .
CDR3 protein: ASSPWSGGSYEQY

V gene: TRBV6-1
J gene: TRBJ1-1
D gene: .
clone size: .
CDR3 protein: ASSEAGENTEAF

V gene: TRBV5-1
J gene: TRBJ2-2
D gene: TRBD2
clone size: .
CDR3 protein: ASSWISGGYTGELF

V gene: TRBV30
J gene: TRBJ2-7
D gene: .
clone size: .
CDR3 protein: AWSVLRTEPVYEQY

V gene: TRBV18
J gene: TRBJ1-2
D gene: .
clone size: .
CDR3 protein: ASSAGQTKLANYGYT

V gene: TRBV6-5
J gene: TRBJ2-1
D gene: TRBD1
clone size: few
CDR3 protein: ASRPNGMTGGGYNEQF

V gene: TRBV6-5
J gene: TRBJ1-2
D gene: TRBD1
clone size: medium-sized
CDR3 protein: ASSLGQFYGYT

V gene: TRBV5-1
J gene: TRBJ2-1
D gene: TRBD1
clone size: .
CDR3 protein: ASSRLGQGGGEQF

V gene: TRBV20-1
J gene: TRBJ2-7
D gene: .
clone size: .
CDR3 protein: SARGFEQY

V gene: TRBV6-5
J gene: TRBJ2-3
D gene: .
clone size: .
CDR3 protein: ASSIPEGLGGTDTQY

V gene: TRBV12-3/TRBV12-4
J gene: TRBJ2-7
D gene: .
clone size: few
CDR3 protein: ASSLLAARQY

V gene: TRBV7-2
J gene: TRBJ1-4
D gene: .
clone size: .
CDR3 protein: ASSLVGFEKLF

V gene: TRBV6-2/TRBV6-3
J gene: TRBJ2-7
D gene: .
clone size: .
CDR3 protein: ASTLWGSSYEQY

V gene: TRBV19
J gene: TRBJ1-1
D gene: .
clone size: .
CDR3 protein: ASGLNTEAF

V gene: TRBV27
J gene: TRBJ1-4
D gene: TRBD1
clone size: .
CDR3 protein: ASSFQGANEKLF

V gene: TRBV5-1
J gene: TRBJ1-6
D gene: .
clone size: few
CDR3 protein: ASSWGGSVSPLH

V gene: TRBV6-2/TRBV6-3
J gene: TRBJ1-4
D gene: TRBD1
clone size: medium-sized
CDR3 protein: ASSSTDRGREKLF

V gene: TRBV12-3/TRBV12-4
J gene: TRBJ2-3
D gene: TRBD1
clone size: few
CDR3 protein: ASRPGTEFTDTQY

V gene: TRBV7-9
J gene: TRBJ1-2
D gene: .
clone size: .
CDR3 protein: ASSRELVNYGYT

V gene: TRBV12-3/TRBV12-4
J gene: TRBJ1-2
D gene: .
clone size: .
CDR3 protein: ASSLASNGYT

V gene: TRBV5-5
J gene: TRBJ2-7
D gene: TRBD1
clone size: few
CDR3 protein: ASSSGQDYEQY

V gene: TRBV12-3/TRBV12-4
J gene: TRBJ1-4
D gene: TRBD1
clone size: few
CDR3 protein: ASSVRDRARRRLF

V gene: TRBV5-6
J gene: TRBJ2-1
D gene: .
clone size: .
CDR3 protein: ASSFIDTNNEQF

V gene: TRBV19
J gene: TRBJ1-2
D gene: .
clone size: few
CDR3 protein: ASTAGGRSYGYT

V gene: TRBV7-9
J gene: TRBJ1-1
D gene: .
clone size: .
CDR3 protein: ASSLFGGAEAF

V gene: TRBV6-1
J gene: TRBJ1-2
D gene: TRBD1
clone size: .
CDR3 protein: ASSRTGTYYGYT

V gene: TRBV7-2
J gene: TRBJ2-3
D gene: .
clone size: .
CDR3 protein: ASSPGGLGGDTQY

V gene: TRBV18
J gene: TRBJ2-7
D gene: TRBD2
clone size: .
CDR3 protein: ASSPPSGDSYEQY

V gene: TRBV6-1
J gene: TRBJ1-4
D gene: .
clone size: few
CDR3 protein: ASGEGPTPEKLF